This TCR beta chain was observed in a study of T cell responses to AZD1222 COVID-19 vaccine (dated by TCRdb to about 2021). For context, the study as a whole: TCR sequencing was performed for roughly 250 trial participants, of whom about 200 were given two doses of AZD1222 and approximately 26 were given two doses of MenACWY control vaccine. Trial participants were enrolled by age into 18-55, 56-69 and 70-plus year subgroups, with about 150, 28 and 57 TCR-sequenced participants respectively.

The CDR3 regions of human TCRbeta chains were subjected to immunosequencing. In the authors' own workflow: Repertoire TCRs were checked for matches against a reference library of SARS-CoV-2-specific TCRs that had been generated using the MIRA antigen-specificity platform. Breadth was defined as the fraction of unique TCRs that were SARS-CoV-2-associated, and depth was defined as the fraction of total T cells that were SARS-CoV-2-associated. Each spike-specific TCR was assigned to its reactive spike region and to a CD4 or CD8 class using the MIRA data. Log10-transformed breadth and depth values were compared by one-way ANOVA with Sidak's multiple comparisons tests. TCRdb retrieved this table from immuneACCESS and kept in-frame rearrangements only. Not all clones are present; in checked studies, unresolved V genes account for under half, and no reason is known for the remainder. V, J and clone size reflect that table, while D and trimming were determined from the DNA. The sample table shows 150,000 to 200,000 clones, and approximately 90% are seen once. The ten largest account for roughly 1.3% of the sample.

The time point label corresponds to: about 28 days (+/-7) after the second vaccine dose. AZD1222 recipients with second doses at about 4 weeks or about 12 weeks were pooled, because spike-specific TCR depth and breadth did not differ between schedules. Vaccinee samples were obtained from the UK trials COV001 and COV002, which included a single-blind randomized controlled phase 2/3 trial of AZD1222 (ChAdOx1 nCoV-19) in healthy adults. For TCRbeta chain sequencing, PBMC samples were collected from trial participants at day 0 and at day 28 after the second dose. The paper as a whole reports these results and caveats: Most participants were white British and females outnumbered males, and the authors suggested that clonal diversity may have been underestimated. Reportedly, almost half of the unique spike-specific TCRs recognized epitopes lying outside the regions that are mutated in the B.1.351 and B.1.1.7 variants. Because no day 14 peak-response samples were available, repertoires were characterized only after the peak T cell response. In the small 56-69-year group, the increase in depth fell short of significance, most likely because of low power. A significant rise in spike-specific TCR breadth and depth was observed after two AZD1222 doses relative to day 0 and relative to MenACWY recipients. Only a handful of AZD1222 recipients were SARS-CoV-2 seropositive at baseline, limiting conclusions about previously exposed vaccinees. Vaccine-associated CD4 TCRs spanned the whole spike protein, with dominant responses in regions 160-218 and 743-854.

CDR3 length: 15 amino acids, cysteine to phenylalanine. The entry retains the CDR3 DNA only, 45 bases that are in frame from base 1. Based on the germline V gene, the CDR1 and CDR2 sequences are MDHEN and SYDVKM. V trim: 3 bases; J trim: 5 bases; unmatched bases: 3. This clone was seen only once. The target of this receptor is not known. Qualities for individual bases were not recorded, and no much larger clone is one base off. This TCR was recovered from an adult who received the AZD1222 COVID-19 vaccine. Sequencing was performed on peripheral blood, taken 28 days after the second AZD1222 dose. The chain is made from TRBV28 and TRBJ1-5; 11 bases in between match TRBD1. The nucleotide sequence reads TGTGCCAGCAGTTTGACGGGACAGGGGGATCAGCCCCAGCATTTT. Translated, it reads CASSLTGQGDQPQHF.